The clone carrying this T cell receptor beta chain was detected only a few times. The data derive from a study of control samples from healthy donors and cancer patients. Repertoires were generated with immunoSEQ multiplex PCR, while TCRdb's copy carries only in-frame clones and drops some. Of 120,000 to 150,000 clones listed, 75% to 95% were seen once; the top ten hold around 7.3%. This CDR3 contains 12 residues. Germline CDR1 LGHDT, CDR2 YNNKEL (reference sequence). The V end was cut by 3 bases, the J end by 4 bases, with 4 bases between. The receptor was isolated from a man aged 18 to 29 in good health. The sequenced sample was blood. The V call is TRBV3-1 (or the pseudogene TRBV3-2), the J call TRBJ2-1; D uncertain. CDR3 region: CASSQVYNEQFF. CDR3 nucleotides: TGTGCCAGCAGCCAGGTTTACAATGAGCAGTTCTTC.